Listed below are T cell receptor beta chains from one sample, sequenced in a study of T-cell memory formation after mild COVID-19. In TCRdb, the 5' RACE reads were re-called with MiXCR into one record per CDR3 protein. The sample contains some 290,000 distinct CDR3 sequences, roughly 17% of which appear only once. Material: PBMCs or a T cell subset sorted from them (not recorded which). These receptors came from a man younger than 30 who had mild COVID-19 (a few samples of this study predate the infection). Cell type and time point are not known. CDR3s include the opening cysteine and the closing phenylalanine or tryptophan. D genes are given only for firm matches. Clone sizes are given selectively: once, few, many, or a class where the clone is expanded.

size,J,D,V,DNA,CDR3
few,TRBJ1-5,-,TRBV4-1,TGCGCCAGCAGCCAAGGGACTAATAGCAATCAGCCCCAGCATTTT,CASSQGTNSNQPQHF
-,TRBJ2-3,TRBD1,TRBV6-2/TRBV6-3,TGTGCCAGTGGACAGGGTGGAGATACGCAGTATTTT,CASGQGGDTQYF
-,TRBJ1-3,TRBD1,TRBV28,TGTGCCAGCTTAGGACAGGGTAGAGGCACCATATATTTT,CASLGQGRGTIYF
-,TRBJ2-7,TRBD1,TRBV10-3,TGTGCCATCAGTGGACAGGGGGAGCTCTACGAGCAGTACTTC,CAISGQGELYEQYF
-,TRBJ2-2,-,TRBV4-1,TGCGCCAGCAGCGTTCGTCCGGACACCGGGGAGCTGTTTTTT,CASSVRPDTGELFF
-,TRBJ2-2,TRBD1,TRBV5-1,TGCGCCAGCAGCTTGGTCGGACAGGGAAACACCGGGGAGCTGTTTTTT,CASSLVGQGNTGELFF
-,TRBJ1-5,-,TRBV10-2,TGCGCCAGCAGTCAAGCCCACAGGGAGCCCCAGCATTTT,CASSQAHREPQHF
many,TRBJ1-6,-,TRBV4-3,TGCGCCAGCAGCCAAGATCAGGGTAGGGATTCACCCCTCCACTTT,CASSQDQGRDSPLHF
-,TRBJ1-1,-,TRBV5-1,TGCGCCAGCAGCCCCCCACCTGGGGTATCGGGCACTGAAGCTTTCTTT,CASSPPPGVSGTEAFF
-,TRBJ2-3,-,TRBV30,TGTGCCTGGAGTGTACCCGGAGAGCATACGCAGTATTTT,CAWSVPGEHTQYF
many,TRBJ1-1,-,TRBV29-1,TGCAGCGTTATCAGGGGCGGGGTGAACACTGAAGCTTTCTTT,CSVIRGGVNTEAFF
few,TRBJ2-7,TRBD1,TRBV5-1,TGCGCCAGCAGCTGGGGACAGTCGAGCTCCTACGAGCAGTACTTC,CASSWGQSSSYEQYF
few,TRBJ2-5,TRBD2,TRBV19,TGTGCCAGTAGTGGGCTAGCGGGTCCCGGGGGAGAGACCCAGTACTTC,CASSGLAGPGGETQYF
few,TRBJ2-5,TRBD2,TRBV4-1,TGCGCCAGCAGCCCTAGGTCTAGCGGCCAAGAGACCCAGTACTTC,CASSPRSSGQETQYF
-,TRBJ2-2,TRBD1,TRBV7-6,TGTGCCACTGACAGGGAACCTACGGGGGAGCTGTTTTTT,CATDREPTGELFF
few,TRBJ2-3,-,TRBV4-3,TGCGCCAGCAGCCAAGGAGGGAGGACAGATACGCAGTATTTT,CASSQGGRTDTQYF
once,TRBJ1-1,-,TRBV27,TGTGCCAGCAGTGGGGGACCCTCATCAGCTTTCTTT,CASSGGPSSAFF
-,TRBJ1-1,-,TRBV18,TGTGCCAGCTCAGTCGACAAGAACACTGAAGCTTTCTTT,CASSVDKNTEAFF
-,TRBJ1-6,-,TRBV7-9,TGTGCCAGCAGCTCTATAAGCCCGTACTATTCACCCCTCCACTTT,CASSSISPYYSPLHF
few,TRBJ2-3,TRBD2,TRBV12-3/TRBV12-4,TGTGCCAGCAGTTTTGGCCTAGCGGGGGCCGATACGCAGTATTTT,CASSFGLAGADTQYF
-,TRBJ1-2,TRBD1,TRBV29-1,TGCAGCGTTACAGGGGGGGATCGTGGCTACACCTTC,CSVTGGDRGYTF
many,TRBJ2-5,-,TRBV7-2,TGTGCCAGCAGCTTAGATTGGGGGGGGCGCTCAAAGACCCAGTACTTC,CASSLDWGGRSKTQYF
-,TRBJ1-2,-,TRBV7-2,TGTGCCAGCAGCTTAGAGGTTGGCTACACCTTC,CASSLEVGYTF
-,TRBJ1-5,TRBD1,TRBV30,TGTGCCTGGAGTGGCGGACAGGGGGCCTTCAATCAGCCCCAGCATTTT,CAWSGGQGAFNQPQHF
-,TRBJ2-7,TRBD2,TRBV30,TGTGCCTGGGAGAATAGCGGGGGCTTTTACGAGCAGTACTTC,CAWENSGGFYEQYF
-,TRBJ2-7,TRBD1,TRBV12-3/TRBV12-4,TGTGCCAGCAGCAAGGACAGGTACAGCTCCTACGAGCAGTACTTC,CASSKDRYSSYEQYF
-,TRBJ1-3,-,TRBV10-3,TGTGCCATCAGTGAAGATTCTGGAAACACCATATATTTT,CAISEDSGNTIYF
-,TRBJ2-3,TRBD2,TRBV29-1,TGCAGTTCAACCGGGACTAGCGGTAGCACAGATACGCAGTATTTT,CSSTGTSGSTDTQYF
-,TRBJ2-5,-,TRBV12-3/TRBV12-4,TGTGCCAGCAGTTTAGTGTGGAGCGGCCAAGGGCGGGAAGAGACCCAGTACTTC,CASSLVWSGQGREETQYF
few,TRBJ2-1,-,TRBV4-1,TGCGCCAGCAGCCAAGAAACAGGGTACTCCTACAATGAGCAGTTCTTC,CASSQETGYSYNEQFF
many,TRBJ2-1,TRBD2,TRBV20-1,TGCAGTGCTAGAGAAGTTGGCGGGGGGTACTACAATGAGCAGTTCTTC,CSAREVGGGYYNEQFF
many,TRBJ2-1,-,TRBV6-2/TRBV6-3,TGTGCCAGCACCAAAGGGGGGGCGCCGGTCAATGAGCAGTTCTTC,CASTKGGAPVNEQFF
few,TRBJ2-3,-,TRBV28,TGTGCCAGCAGTGTAACGGGGGGCACAGATACGCAGTATTTT,CASSVTGGTDTQYF
few,TRBJ1-1,-,TRBV25-1,TGTGCCAGCAGTGATAACTCTGAAGCTTTCTTT,CASSDNSEAFF
few,TRBJ1-6,TRBD1,TRBV7-2,TGTGCCAGCAAGACAGGGGCGGCTACCGGTGGGCTTAGTTCACCCCTCCACTTT,CASKTGAATGGLSSPLHF
-,TRBJ2-7,-,TRBV20-1,TGCAGTGCTAGAGATCCGGGGCAGGGGTCCTACGAGCAGTACTTC,CSARDPGQGSYEQYF
few,TRBJ2-1,-,TRBV5-6,TGTGCCAGCAGCTGGGATTTCCAGGACAGCTCGCAGTTCTTC,CASSWDFQDSSQFF
many,TRBJ2-3,TRBD2,TRBV5-1,TGCGCCAGCAGCACCCGGGAGCGGGGGCCCACAGATACGCAGTATTTT,CASSTRERGPTDTQYF
few,TRBJ2-3,TRBD2,TRBV10-3,TGTGCCATCAGAGACTCTACTAGCGGGGGGTGGACAGATACGCAGTATTTT,CAIRDSTSGGWTDTQYF
-,TRBJ2-4,-,TRBV5-3,TGTGCCAGAAGCTCCAACGGACTACTCCGCGGGACAGCCTTAGCCAAAAACATTCAGTACTTC,CARSSNGLLRGTALAKNIQYF
-,TRBJ2-5,-,TRBV15,TGTGCCACCAGCAGAGAACGGATTCAAGAGACCCAGTACTTC,CATSRERIQETQYF
-,TRBJ2-3,TRBD2,TRBV12-3/TRBV12-4,TGTGCCAGCAGTTCCTGGACTAGCGGGGGGATTTCGAGCACAGATACGCAGTATTTT,CASSSWTSGGISSTDTQYF
-,TRBJ2-5,-,TRBV6-6,TGTGCCAGCACCGGGAGACGACAGGGTCTGGCAGAGACCCAGTACTTC,CASTGRRQGLAETQYF
-,TRBJ1-2,-,TRBV6-5,TGTGCCAGCAGTCCGTCAGGGACCTCTAACTATGGCTACACCTTC,CASSPSGTSNYGYTF
many,TRBJ1-2,TRBD1,TRBV4-1,TGCGCCAGCAGCCAACCCGTATCGGGACAGGTTAATGGCTACACCTTC,CASSQPVSGQVNGYTF